The rows below give T cell receptor beta chains drawn from one sample of a study of blood T cell repertoires in COVID-19. Repertoires were generated with immunoSEQ multiplex PCR, while TCRdb's copy carries only in-frame clones and drops some. The sample includes some 41,000 clones, roughly 90% of them seen just once. Source material: peripheral blood. These receptors came from a human donor in a cohort sampled during active COVID-19. CDR3s include the opening cysteine and the closing phenylalanine or tryptophan. The D gene is left open where the match is weak. Some rows have no size entry. The others give once, few or many, or a class for an expanded clone.

TRBV16	-	-	TRBJ1-4	TGTGCCAGCAGCCAATCAGCTGAAAAACTGTTTTTT	CASSQSAEKLFF
TRBV7-9	-	-	TRBJ2-7	TGTGCCAGCAGCCCCGCGTACGAGCAGTACTTC	CASSPAYEQYF
TRBV24-1	TRBD1	-	TRBJ2-1	TGTGCCACCAGTGATTCCCCGGGACAGGGAGACAATGAGCAGTTCTTC	CATSDSPGQGDNEQFF
TRBV5-4	TRBD2	-	TRBJ2-7	TGTGCCAGCAGCGCTACCCGGGACTACGGCTACGAGCAGTACTTC	CASSATRDYGYEQYF
TRBV7-9	-	-	TRBJ1-1	TGTGCCAGCAGCTTACAGGGGATGAACACTGAAGCTTTCTTT	CASSLQGMNTEAFF
TRBV6-2/TRBV6-3	TRBD2	few	TRBJ2-2	TGTGCCAGCAGTCGTAGCGGGGGGCACACCGGGGAGCTGTTTTTT	CASSRSGGHTGELFF
TRBV11-2	TRBD2	-	TRBJ2-3	TGTGCCAGCAGCCTGGGGGGGAGGGATACGCAGTATTTT	CASSLGGRDTQYF
TRBV5-1	TRBD1	-	TRBJ2-3	TGCGCCAGCAGCGTCGGGACAGGAGACACAGATACGCAGTATTTT	CASSVGTGDTDTQYF
TRBV10-1	TRBD1	-	TRBJ2-7	TGCGCCAGCAGGGCCCGGGGACAGGGGATCTACGAGCAGTACTTC	CASRARGQGIYEQYF
TRBV27	TRBD1	few	TRBJ1-1	TGTGCCAGCAGTACATCCCGGGACAGCCTTGAAGCTTTCTTT	CASSTSRDSLEAFF
TRBV28	-	-	TRBJ1-1	TGTGCCAGCAGTTGGAACAGGGCTGAAGCTTTCTTT	CASSWNRAEAFF
TRBV28	TRBD1	-	TRBJ1-4	TGTGCCATCCGGGGACAGGGGGCAACTAATGAAAAACTGTTTTTT	CAIRGQGATNEKLFF
TRBV6-4	-	-	TRBJ2-1	TGTGCCAGCAGTGACGGGGCAGGGGATTGGTATGAGCAGTTCTTC	CASSDGAGDWYEQFF
TRBV9	-	-	TRBJ1-2	TGTGCCAGCAGCGCGCAGATTACAGGGTCCTATGGCTACACCTTC	CASSAQITGSYGYTF
TRBV6-1	TRBD2	-	TRBJ2-3	TGTGCCAGCAGTGAAACGCCCGGACTAGCGGGGGGGTGGATATTTTTT	CASSETPGLAGGWIFF
TRBV30	TRBD2	-	TRBJ2-3	TGTGCCTGGAGTCGACCGGGACTAGCGGGAAATACGCAGTATTTT	CAWSRPGLAGNTQYF
TRBV7-2	-	-	TRBJ2-1	TGTGCCAGCAGCTTAATCAACTCCTACAATGAGCAGTTCTTC	CASSLINSYNEQFF
TRBV2	TRBD1	-	TRBJ1-2	TGTGCCAGCAGTGAATTGCCGACAGGGGGCTATGGCTACACCTTC	CASSELPTGGYGYTF
TRBV10-1	-	-	TRBJ1-1	TGCGCCAGCAGTGAGAACGGGGCTGAAGCTTTCTTT	CASSENGAEAFF
TRBV2	TRBD2	-	TRBJ2-3	TGTGCCAGCATTCGAGCGGGGGTAACCACAGATACGCAGTATTTT	CASIRAGVTTDTQYF
TRBV19	TRBD1	few	TRBJ1-1	TGTGCCAGTAGTACTGGGACAGTCAACACTGAAGCTTTCTTT	CASSTGTVNTEAFF
TRBV10-1	TRBD1	-	TRBJ1-1	TGCGCCATCTTGTCTAAGGGGGCGAACACTGAAGCTTTCTTT	CAILSKGANTEAFF
TRBV5-1	TRBD2	-	TRBJ2-1	TGCGCCAGCAGCCTAGGGACTAGCGGCTACAATGAGCAGTTCTTC	CASSLGTSGYNEQFF
TRBV19	-	-	TRBJ2-7	TGTGCCAGTAGTATAGTAGCTTCGTCAATTCAAGGAATAATCTACGAGCAGTACTTC	CASSIVASSIQGIIYEQYF
TRBV19	-	-	TRBJ2-5	TGTGCCAGTAAGGAGGGACAGACCCAGTACTTC	CASKEGQTQYF
TRBV7-8	-	-	TRBJ1-1	TGTGCCAGCAGCCGACGGACAGTTCCCGTGAACACTGAAGCTTTCTTT	CASSRRTVPVNTEAFF
TRBV13	TRBD1	few	TRBJ2-7	TGTGCCAGCAGCTTATTAAACGACAGGGGGCTTTCCTCCTACGAGCAGTACTTC	CASSLLNDRGLSSYEQYF
TRBV5-4	-	-	TRBJ1-1	TGTGCCAGCAGCTTAAACCCCAGGTTGAACACTGAAGCTTTCTTT	CASSLNPRLNTEAFF
TRBV5-8	TRBD1	once	TRBJ2-4	TGTGCCAGCAGCTCTCGGACAGGAAAAAACATTCAGTACTTC	CASSSRTGKNIQYF
TRBV15	TRBD1	-	TRBJ2-1	TGTGCCACCAGCGGGGGACAGGGCCCGGACAATGAGCAGTTCTTC	CATSGGQGPDNEQFF
TRBV9	TRBD2	-	TRBJ2-5	TGTGCCAGCAGCGTAGCCCCGCCCCGCGGGGGGCCCCAAGAGACCCAGTACTTC	CASSVAPPRGGPQETQYF
TRBV9	-	-	TRBJ1-2	TGTGCCAGCAGCGTAGGGGCGGACGGCGGGAGCTATGGCTACACCTTC	CASSVGADGGSYGYTF
TRBV12-3/TRBV12-4	TRBD1	-	TRBJ1-2	TGTGCCAGCAGTGACAGGGGGAGGTTCGGCTACACCTTC	CASSDRGRFGYTF
TRBV9	TRBD1	-	TRBJ1-3	TGTGCCAGCAGCCCCCCCGGGACAGGGACCACCATATATTTT	CASSPPGTGTTIYF
TRBV27	-	-	TRBJ2-3	TGTGCCAGCAGGGCCCGCAGGAGCACAGATACGCAGTATTTT	CASRARRSTDTQYF
TRBV7-3	-	-	TRBJ2-1	TGTGCCAGCAGCTTTCCGGGCAATGAGCAGTTCTTC	CASSFPGNEQFF
TRBV2	-	-	TRBJ2-7	TGTGCCAGCAGCGCAATAACTAGATTCGGCGACGAGCAGTACTTC	CASSAITRFGDEQYF
TRBV10-2	TRBD1	-	TRBJ2-3	TGCGCCAGCAGTGAGGACAGGGAGTTTGATACGCAGTATTTT	CASSEDREFDTQYF
TRBV11-2	-	-	TRBJ1-5	TGTGCCAGCAGCTTAACTCGCGGGCCTAATCAGCCCCAGCATTTT	CASSLTRGPNQPQHF
TRBV5-1	TRBD2	-	TRBJ2-1	TGCGCCAGCAGCTTCGGGGACTACACCATGTCCCCGGTGTACAATGAGCAGTTCTTC	CASSFGDYTMSPVYNEQFF
TRBV19	TRBD1	-	TRBJ2-7	TGTGCCAGTAGTGCCGGGACAGGGCTCTACGAGCAGTACTTC	CASSAGTGLYEQYF
TRBV9	-	-	TRBJ1-1	TGTGCCAGCAGCGTAGGCCTTGACAGGAGAAGTGAAGCTTTCTTT	CASSVGLDRRSEAFF
TRBV5-4	TRBD1	-	TRBJ2-5	TGTGCCAGCAGCTCCCGAGGGGGCCGGGAGACCCAGTACTTC	CASSSRGGRETQYF
TRBV12-5	TRBD2	once	TRBJ2-5	TGTGCTAGTGGTGACTGGGAGGGGTCAGAGACCCAGTACTTC	CASGDWEGSETQYF
TRBV2	TRBD1	few	TRBJ2-3	TGTGCCAGCAGTGAAGCGGTCGACAGGGGGGGGACAGATACGCAGTATTTT	CASSEAVDRGGTDTQYF
TRBV9	TRBD2	-	TRBJ2-1	TGTGCCAGCAGCGTAGGCGGGGGAGATTACAATGAGCAGTTCTTC	CASSVGGGDYNEQFF
TRBV6-5	TRBD1	-	TRBJ1-2	TGTGCCAGCAGTTACTCCAGGACAGGGGGAGGCTATGGCTACACCTTC	CASSYSRTGGGYGYTF
TRBV4-1	TRBD1	-	TRBJ1-4	TGCGCCAGCAGCCAAGATCGGCGACAGGGGGGACCAGAGGGAAAACTGTTTTTT	CASSQDRRQGGPEGKLFF